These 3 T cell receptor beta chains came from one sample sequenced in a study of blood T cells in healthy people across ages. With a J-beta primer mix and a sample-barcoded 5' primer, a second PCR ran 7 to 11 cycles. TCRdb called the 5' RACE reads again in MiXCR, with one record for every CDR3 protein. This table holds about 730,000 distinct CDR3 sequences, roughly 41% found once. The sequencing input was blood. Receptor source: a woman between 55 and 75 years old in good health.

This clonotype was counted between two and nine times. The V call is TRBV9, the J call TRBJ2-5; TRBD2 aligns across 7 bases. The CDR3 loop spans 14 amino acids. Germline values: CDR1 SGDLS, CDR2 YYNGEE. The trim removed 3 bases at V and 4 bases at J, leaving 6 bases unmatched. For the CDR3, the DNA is TGTGCCAGCAGCGGTGGCGGGGGTGGAGAGACCCAGTACTTC. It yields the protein CASSGGGGGETQYF.

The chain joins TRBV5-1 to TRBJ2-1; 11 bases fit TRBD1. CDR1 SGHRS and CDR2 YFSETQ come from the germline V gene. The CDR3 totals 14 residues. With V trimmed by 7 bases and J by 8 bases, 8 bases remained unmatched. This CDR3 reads CASWGGTGGDEQFF. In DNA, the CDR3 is TGCGCCAGCTGGGGCGGGACAGGGGGGGATGAGCAGTTCTTC.

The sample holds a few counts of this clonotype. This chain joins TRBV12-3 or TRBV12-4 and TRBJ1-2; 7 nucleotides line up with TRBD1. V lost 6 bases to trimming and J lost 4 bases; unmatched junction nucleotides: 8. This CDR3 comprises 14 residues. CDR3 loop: CASSIGGKLYGYTF. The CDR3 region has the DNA TGTGCCAGCAGCATAGGGGGCAAGCTCTATGGCTACACCTTC.